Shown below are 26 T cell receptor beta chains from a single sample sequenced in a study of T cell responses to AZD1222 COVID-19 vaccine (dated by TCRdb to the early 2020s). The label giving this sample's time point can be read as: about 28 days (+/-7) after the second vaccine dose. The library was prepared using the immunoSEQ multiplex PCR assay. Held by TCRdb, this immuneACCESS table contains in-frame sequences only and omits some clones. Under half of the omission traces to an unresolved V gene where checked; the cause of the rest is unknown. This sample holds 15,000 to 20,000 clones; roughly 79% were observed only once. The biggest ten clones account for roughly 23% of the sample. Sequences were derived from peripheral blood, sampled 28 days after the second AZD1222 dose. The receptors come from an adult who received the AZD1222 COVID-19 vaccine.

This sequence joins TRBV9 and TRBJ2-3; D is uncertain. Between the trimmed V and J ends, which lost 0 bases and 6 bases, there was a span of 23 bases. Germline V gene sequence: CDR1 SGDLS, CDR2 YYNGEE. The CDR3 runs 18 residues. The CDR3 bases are TGTGCCAGCAGCGTAGCCCTTGGGTGGCCGAGCAACGCCGATACGCAGTATTTT. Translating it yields CASSVALGWPSNADTQYF.

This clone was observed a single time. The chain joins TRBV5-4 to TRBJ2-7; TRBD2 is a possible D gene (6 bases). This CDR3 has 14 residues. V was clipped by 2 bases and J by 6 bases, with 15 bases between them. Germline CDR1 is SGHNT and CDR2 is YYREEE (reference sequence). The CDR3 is CASSLDTGLLEQYF. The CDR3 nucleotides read TGTGCCAGCAGCTTAGACACGGGACTTCTCGAGCAGTACTTC.

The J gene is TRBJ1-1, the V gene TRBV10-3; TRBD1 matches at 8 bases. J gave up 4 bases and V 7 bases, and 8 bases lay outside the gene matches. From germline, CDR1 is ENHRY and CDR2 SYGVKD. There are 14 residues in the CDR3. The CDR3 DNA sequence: TGTGCCATCACCCAGGGGGCTTCTGGCACTGAAGCTTTCTTT. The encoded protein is CAITQGASGTEAFF.

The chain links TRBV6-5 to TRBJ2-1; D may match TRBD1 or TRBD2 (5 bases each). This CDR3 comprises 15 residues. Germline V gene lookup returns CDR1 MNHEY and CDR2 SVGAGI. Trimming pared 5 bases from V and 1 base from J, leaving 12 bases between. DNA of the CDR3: TGTGCCAGCAGTCCCGGGGCAGGGTCCTACAATGAGCAGTTCTTC. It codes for CASSPGAGSYNEQFF.

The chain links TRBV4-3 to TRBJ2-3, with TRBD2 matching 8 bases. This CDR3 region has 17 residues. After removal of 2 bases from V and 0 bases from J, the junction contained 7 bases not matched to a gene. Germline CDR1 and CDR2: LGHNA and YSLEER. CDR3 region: CASSQPPRTSSTDTQYF. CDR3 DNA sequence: TGCGCCAGCAGCCAACCCCCCCGGACTAGCAGCACAGATACGCAGTATTTT.

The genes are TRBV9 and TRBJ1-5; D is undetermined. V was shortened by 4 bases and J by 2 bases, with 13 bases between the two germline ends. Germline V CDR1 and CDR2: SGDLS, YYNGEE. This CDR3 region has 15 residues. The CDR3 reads CASSPREFGNQPQHF. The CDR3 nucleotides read TGTGCCAGCAGCCCACGGGAGTTCGGCAATCAGCCCCAGCATTTT.

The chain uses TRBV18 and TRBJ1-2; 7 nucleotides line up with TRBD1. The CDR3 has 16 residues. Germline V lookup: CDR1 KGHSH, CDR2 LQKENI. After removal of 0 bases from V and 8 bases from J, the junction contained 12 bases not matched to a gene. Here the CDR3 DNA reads TGTGCCAGCTCACCACCGGGGGCGACAGGGATCTACGGCTACACCTTC. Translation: CASSPPGATGIYGYTF. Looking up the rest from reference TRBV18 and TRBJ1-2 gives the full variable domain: NAGVMQNPRHLVRRRGQEARLRCSPMKGHSHVYWYRQLPEEGLKFMVYLQKENIIDESGMPKERFSAEFPKEGPSILRIQQVVRGDSAAYFCASSPPGATGIYGYTFGSGTRLTVV.

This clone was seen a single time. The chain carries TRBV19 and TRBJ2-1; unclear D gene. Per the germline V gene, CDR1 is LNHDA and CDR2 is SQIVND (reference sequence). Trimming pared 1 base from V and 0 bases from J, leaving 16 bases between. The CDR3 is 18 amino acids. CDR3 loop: CASSIVRSRRSSYNEQFF. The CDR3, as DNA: TGTGCCAGTAGTATAGTAAGGTCACGAAGAAGCTCCTACAATGAGCAGTTCTTC.

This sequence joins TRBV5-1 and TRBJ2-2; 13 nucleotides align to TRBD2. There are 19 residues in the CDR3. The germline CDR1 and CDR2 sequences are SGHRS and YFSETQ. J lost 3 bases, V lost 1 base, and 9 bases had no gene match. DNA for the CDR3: TGCGCCAGCAGCTTGAAGAGGCGGACTAGCGGGAGTCACACCGGGGAGCTGTTTTTT. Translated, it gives CASSLKRRTSGSHTGELFF.

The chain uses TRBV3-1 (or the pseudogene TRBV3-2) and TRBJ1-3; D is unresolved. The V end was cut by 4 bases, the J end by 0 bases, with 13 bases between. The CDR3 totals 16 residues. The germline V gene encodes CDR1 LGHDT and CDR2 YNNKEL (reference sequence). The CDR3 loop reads CASSPPAGYSGNTIYF. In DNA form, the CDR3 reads TGTGCCAGCAGCCCTCCGGCGGGCTACTCTGGAAACACCATATATTTT.

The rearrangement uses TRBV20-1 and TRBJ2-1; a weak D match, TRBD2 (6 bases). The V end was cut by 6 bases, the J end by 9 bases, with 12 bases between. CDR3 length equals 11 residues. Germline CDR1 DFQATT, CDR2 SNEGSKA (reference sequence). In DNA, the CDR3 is TGCAGTGCACCGACTAGAATTGAGCAGTTCTTC. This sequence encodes CSAPTRIEQFF.

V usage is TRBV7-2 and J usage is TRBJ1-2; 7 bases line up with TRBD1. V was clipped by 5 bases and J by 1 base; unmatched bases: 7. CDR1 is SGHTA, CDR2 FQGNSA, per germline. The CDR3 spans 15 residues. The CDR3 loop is CASSLRTGYNYGYTF. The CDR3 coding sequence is TGTGCCAGCAGCCTCCGGACAGGCTATAACTATGGCTACACCTTC.

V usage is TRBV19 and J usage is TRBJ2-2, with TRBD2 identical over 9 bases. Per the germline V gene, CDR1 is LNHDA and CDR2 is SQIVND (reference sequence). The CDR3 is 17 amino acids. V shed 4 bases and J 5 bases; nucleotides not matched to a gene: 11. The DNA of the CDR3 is TGTGCCAGTAGTAATCGCGGGAGGGCCTATGGGACCGGGGAGCTGTTTTTT. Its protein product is CASSNRGRAYGTGELFF.

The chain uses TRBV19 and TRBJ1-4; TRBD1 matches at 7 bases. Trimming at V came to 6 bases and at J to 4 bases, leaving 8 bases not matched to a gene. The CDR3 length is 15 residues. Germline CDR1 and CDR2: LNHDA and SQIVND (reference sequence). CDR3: CASSPNRGINEKLFF. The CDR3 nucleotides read TGTGCCAGTAGCCCAAACAGGGGCATTAATGAAAAACTGTTTTTT.

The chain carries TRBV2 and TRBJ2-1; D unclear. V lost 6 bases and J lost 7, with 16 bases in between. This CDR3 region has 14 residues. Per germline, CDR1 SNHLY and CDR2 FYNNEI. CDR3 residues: CASRRSPDGNEQFF. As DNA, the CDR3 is TGTGCCAGCAGAAGAAGCCCGGACGGTAATGAGCAGTTCTTC.

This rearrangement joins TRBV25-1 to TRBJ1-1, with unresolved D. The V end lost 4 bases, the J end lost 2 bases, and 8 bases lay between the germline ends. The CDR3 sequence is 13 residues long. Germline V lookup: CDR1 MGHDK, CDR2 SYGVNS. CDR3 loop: CASSGQSNTEAFF. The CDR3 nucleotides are TGTGCCAGCAGTGGGCAGAGTAACACTGAAGCTTTCTTT.

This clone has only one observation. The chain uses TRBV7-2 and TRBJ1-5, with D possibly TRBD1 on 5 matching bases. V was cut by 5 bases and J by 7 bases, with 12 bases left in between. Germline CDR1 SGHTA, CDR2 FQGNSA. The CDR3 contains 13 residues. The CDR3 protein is CASSPAREQPQHF. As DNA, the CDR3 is TGTGCCAGCAGCCCTGCCAGGGAACAGCCCCAGCATTTT.

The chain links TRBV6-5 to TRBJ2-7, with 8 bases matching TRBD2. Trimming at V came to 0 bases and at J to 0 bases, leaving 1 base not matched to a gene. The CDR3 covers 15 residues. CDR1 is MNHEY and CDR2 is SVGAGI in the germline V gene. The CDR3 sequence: CASSYSSGGSYEQYF. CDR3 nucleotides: TGTGCCAGCAGTTACTCCAGCGGGGGCTCCTACGAGCAGTACTTC.

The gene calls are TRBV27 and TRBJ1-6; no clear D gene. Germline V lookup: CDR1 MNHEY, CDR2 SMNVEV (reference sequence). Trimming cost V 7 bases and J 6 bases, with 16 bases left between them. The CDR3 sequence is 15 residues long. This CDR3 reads CASTKAVGLNSPLHF. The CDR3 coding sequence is TGTGCCAGCACCAAGGCGGTAGGGCTTAATTCACCCCTCCACTTT.

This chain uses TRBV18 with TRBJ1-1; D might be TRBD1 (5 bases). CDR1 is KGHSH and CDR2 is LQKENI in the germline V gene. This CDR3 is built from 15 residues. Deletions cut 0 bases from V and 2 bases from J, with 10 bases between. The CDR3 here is CASSPPRGSNTEAFF. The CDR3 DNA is TGTGCCAGCTCACCACCCCGGGGCAGCAACACTGAAGCTTTCTTT.

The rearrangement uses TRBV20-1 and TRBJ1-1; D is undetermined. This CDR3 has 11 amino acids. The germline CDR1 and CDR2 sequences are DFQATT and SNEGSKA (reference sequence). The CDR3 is CRGIGNTEAFF. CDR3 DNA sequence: TGCAGGGGCATTGGGAACACTGAAGCTTTCTTT.

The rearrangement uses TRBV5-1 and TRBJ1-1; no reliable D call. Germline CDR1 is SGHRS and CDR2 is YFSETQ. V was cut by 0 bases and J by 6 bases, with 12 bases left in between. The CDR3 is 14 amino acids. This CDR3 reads CASSLGRVEAEAFF. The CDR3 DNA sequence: TGCGCCAGCAGCTTGGGTAGGGTAGAGGCTGAAGCTTTCTTT.

The CDR3 nucleotides are TGTGCCAGCAGCCAAGGAACCAACACCGGGGAGCTGTTTTTT. It yields the protein CASSQGTNTGELFF. This sequence joins TRBV3-1 (or the pseudogene TRBV3-2) and TRBJ2-2, with no clear D. The CDR3 loop spans 14 amino acids. Germline loops: CDR1 LGHDT, CDR2 YNNKEL (reference sequence). V was pared by 1 base and J by 2 bases, with 5 bases between.

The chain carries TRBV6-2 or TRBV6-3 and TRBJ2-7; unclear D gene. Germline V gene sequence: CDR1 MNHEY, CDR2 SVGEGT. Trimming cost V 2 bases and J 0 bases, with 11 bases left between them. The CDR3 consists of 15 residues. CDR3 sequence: CASSYRWQSSYEQYF. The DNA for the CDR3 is TGTGCCAGCAGTTACAGGTGGCAGAGCTCCTACGAGCAGTACTTC.

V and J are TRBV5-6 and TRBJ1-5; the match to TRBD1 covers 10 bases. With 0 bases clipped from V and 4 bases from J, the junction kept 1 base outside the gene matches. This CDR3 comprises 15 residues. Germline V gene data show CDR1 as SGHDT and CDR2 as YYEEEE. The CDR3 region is CASSLGDRGNQPQHF. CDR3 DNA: TGTGCCAGCAGCTTGGGGGACAGGGGAAATCAGCCCCAGCATTTT.

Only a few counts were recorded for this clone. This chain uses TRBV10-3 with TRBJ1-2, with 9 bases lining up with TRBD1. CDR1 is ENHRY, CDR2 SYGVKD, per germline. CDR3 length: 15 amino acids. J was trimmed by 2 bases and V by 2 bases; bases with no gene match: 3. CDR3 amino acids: CAISEAQGANYGYTF. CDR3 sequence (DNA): TGTGCCATCAGTGAGGCACAGGGGGCCAACTATGGCTACACCTTC.